This paragraph covers one T cell receptor beta chain sequence. It is unclear where the CDR3 begins or ends on the DNA, so no DNA is shown, and the CDR3 is as TCRdb lists it. The germline V gene encodes CDR1 MGHDK and CDR2 SYGVNS. The CDR3 adds up to 17 amino acids, both ends counted. The data derive from a study of tumor-infiltrating lymphocytes in oesophageal squamous cell carcinoma. TCRdb re-called the PCR reads through MiXCR, storing one row per CDR3 protein. The sample comprises 20,000 or so distinct CDR3 sequences, around 40% of which are singletons, and 18% rests with the top ten. The chain carries TRBV25-1 and TRBJ2-6; TRBD2 is the table's D call and was not checked against the DNA. This sequence was found in a female donor with esophageal squamous cell carcinoma. The sequenced material came from normal esophageal tissue next to the tumor. The CDR3 protein is CASSVGGSTNSPLHFGF.